A selection of T cell receptor beta chains follows, all from one sample in a study of cytomegalovirus exposure and HLA in healthy donors. The repertoire was sequenced with immunoSEQ multiplex PCR; TCRdb's copy has only in-frame clones and lacks some. The sample lists hundreds of thousands of clones; approximately 83% were seen once. The sequencing sample was made of PBMCs. Receptor source: a boy aged 2-9 years in good health and CMV-seronegative. CDR3s include the opening cysteine and the closing phenylalanine or tryptophan. A D gene is named only where the DNA matches it firmly. Not every row has a clone size; where given, it reads once, few, many or a size class.

d_call	v_call	clone_size	j_call	cdr3_nt	cdr3_aa
-	TRBV2	-	TRBJ1-3	TGTGCCAGTAGAGGATTGGGAAACACCATATATTTT	CASRGLGNTIYF
TRBD2	TRBV11-2	-	TRBJ2-7	TGTGCCAGCAGCTGGGGAACGGGGGGGAGCGAGCAGTACTTC	CASSWGTGGSEQYF
TRBD2	TRBV6-5	-	TRBJ2-3	TGTGCCAGCAGTTACCCGGGCGGGGGGGAAACAGATACGCAGTATTTT	CASSYPGGGETDTQYF
-	TRBV5-8	-	TRBJ2-1	TGTGCCAGCAGCTTGGTTGGCCGACTAAGCTCCTACAATGAGCAGTTCTTC	CASSLVGRLSSYNEQFF
TRBD2	TRBV4-1	-	TRBJ2-7	TGCGCCAGCAGCCCCGGAGGTAGCGGGAGCTACGAGCAGTACTTC	CASSPGGSGSYEQYF
-	TRBV6-5	-	TRBJ2-7	TGTGCCAGCAGTTACGGGATATCGGGGGTCGGTTACGAGCAGTACTTC	CASSYGISGVGYEQYF
-	TRBV9	-	TRBJ2-7	TGTGCCAGCAGCGTGGACACCATCCTCGGACACAAATACTACGAGCAGTACTTC	CASSVDTILGHKYYEQYF
TRBD2	TRBV5-4	once	TRBJ2-5	TGTGCCAGCAGCTTGCCCCCAGATAGGGCTAGCGGGAGGCGAGAGACCCAGTACTTC	CASSLPPDRASGRRETQYF
-	TRBV2	once	TRBJ2-3	TGTGCCAGCAGTGACGGAGAGTTCACAGATACGCAGTATTTT	CASSDGEFTDTQYF
-	TRBV29-1	-	TRBJ1-6	TGCAGCGTTCCGACAGGCGACACTGACCACCCCCTCCACTTT	CSVPTGDTDHPLHF
-	TRBV6-5	-	TRBJ1-4	TGTGCCAGCAGAACTACAGGGATAACTAATGAAAAACTGTTTTTT	CASRTTGITNEKLFF
-	TRBV10-3	-	TRBJ1-2	TGTGCCATCAGTGAGACAGGGTACTACACCTTC	CAISETGYYTF
TRBD1	TRBV6-5	-	TRBJ2-7	TGTGCCAGCAGGCTACAGGGGGGAAGCTCCTACGAGCAGTACTTC	CASRLQGGSSYEQYF
TRBD2	TRBV29-1	-	TRBJ2-1	TGCAGCGTTGTGGCGACGGGTGGGGGGGATGAGCAGTTCTTC	CSVVATGGGDEQFF
-	TRBV6-5	-	TRBJ2-7	TGTGCCAGCAGTTACTCCCCAGGAGGCCACGAGCAGTACTTC	CASSYSPGGHEQYF
-	TRBV27	-	TRBJ1-5	TGTGCCAGCAGTTATCGGGGAGGCAATCAGCCCCAGCATTTT	CASSYRGGNQPQHF
TRBD1	TRBV29-1	-	TRBJ1-2	TGCAGCGTTGGGGGGGACAGAGCGCGGGTCTATGGCTACACCTTC	CSVGGDRARVYGYTF
-	TRBV19	-	TRBJ1-2	TGTGCCAGTAGTAACGGAGCTAACTATGGCTACACCTTC	CASSNGANYGYTF
-	TRBV28	-	TRBJ1-2	TGTGCCAGCAGTTCATCACAGGGTGGGGATGGCTACACCTTC	CASSSSQGGDGYTF
TRBD2	TRBV30	-	TRBJ2-1	TGTGCCTGGAGTGTAGGTAGGACTAGCGGGTACAATGAGCAGTTCTTC	CAWSVGRTSGYNEQFF
-	TRBV19	-	TRBJ1-5	TGTGCCAGTAACGTCGGGTTGCAGCCCCAGCATTTT	CASNVGLQPQHF
-	TRBV30	-	TRBJ1-1	TGTGCCTGGAGTGTCAGTACGTACACTGAAGCTTTCTTT	CAWSVSTYTEAFF